This T cell receptor (beta chain) was recovered during a study of blood T cell repertoires in COVID-19. V lost 6 bases, J lost 1 base, and 4 bases stayed unmatched. Germline CDR1 LNHDA, CDR2 SQIVND (reference sequence). This CDR3 comprises 14 residues. Original data processing: Reference gene primer amplification gave nucleated cell count estimates. Only in-frame clones appear in the TCRdb table, and some are missing; sequencing was by immunoSEQ multiplex PCR. V and J calls and clone size are as listed in that table; D and trimming were resolved from the DNA. The sample holds 90,000 or so clones, about 84% seen once.

This clonotype was obtained from a man aged 45-65 years with active COVID-19. The sequenced material came from peripheral blood. This sequence joins TRBV19 and TRBJ2-7; 9 bases match TRBD1. The CDR3 loop is CASRTGGPSYEQYF. In DNA, the CDR3 is TGTGCCAGTAGGACAGGGGGACCATCCTACGAGCAGTACTTC.